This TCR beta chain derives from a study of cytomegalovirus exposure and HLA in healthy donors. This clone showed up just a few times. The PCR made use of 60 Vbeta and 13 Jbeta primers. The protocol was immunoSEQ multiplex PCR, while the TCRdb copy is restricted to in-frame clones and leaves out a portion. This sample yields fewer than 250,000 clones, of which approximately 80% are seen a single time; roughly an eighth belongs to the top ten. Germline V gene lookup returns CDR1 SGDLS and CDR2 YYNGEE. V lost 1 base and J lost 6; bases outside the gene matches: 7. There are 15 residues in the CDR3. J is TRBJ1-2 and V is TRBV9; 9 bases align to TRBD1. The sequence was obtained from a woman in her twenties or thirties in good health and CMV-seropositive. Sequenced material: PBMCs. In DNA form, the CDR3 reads TGTGCCAGCAGCGTAACCCCGACAGGGGGGGATGGCTACACCTTC. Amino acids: CASSVTPTGGDGYTF. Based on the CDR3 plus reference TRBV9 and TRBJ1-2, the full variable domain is DSGVTQTPKHLITATGQRVTLRCSPRSGDLSVYWYQQSLDQGLQFLIQYYNGEERAKGNILERFSAQQFPDLHSELNLSSLELGDSALYFCASSVTPTGGDGYTFGSGTRLTVV.